This T cell receptor (beta chain) was observed in a study of T cell repertoires in cytomegalovirus infection. Study-wide background: Signatures in public TCR beta sequences pointed to both CMV infection and matching HLA type.

This CDR3 has 14 amino acids. V gave up 4 bases and J gave up 3 bases; unmatched junction bases: 2. CDR1 MDHEN and CDR2 SYDVKM come from the germline V gene. Study-wide points: There were HLA-C-restricted CMV-specific TCR beta clonotypes dominating the ex vivo response.

In TCRdb, the reads were re-called with MiXCR into one record per CDR3 protein. The sample records more than 350,000 distinct CDR3 sequences, roughly 30% being singletons. Worth noting for this clonotype: What it recognizes is unknown.

The clonotype was recovered from a human donor in good health (CMV status not recorded). Some clones in this sample may be carry-over from other donors' samples. Sequencing used PBMCs. The chain employs TRBV28 and TRBJ2-1; 8 nucleotides align to TRBD1. Written as DNA, the CDR3 is TGTGCCAGCAGTTACAGGGGGTACTACAATGAGCAGTTCTTC. Residues: CASSYRGYYNEQFF.